Included here is one T cell receptor beta chain sequence, with context. This clonotype turned up a few times. Its antigen is not yet known. No much larger clonotype is one base removed from it; base qualities were not supplied. The sample is drawn from a study of blood T cells in healthy people across ages (dated by TCRdb to 2014 to 2015). Looking at the study overall: In model experiments, roughly one uniquely barcoded TCR beta cDNA molecule per two T cells was captured by template switching. To track age-related changes in TCR beta repertoire diversity, the study relied on deep sequencing normalized with unique cDNA molecular identifiers. Donors were grouped into four age groups: young (average approximately 15 years), middle-aged (approximately 41), aged (around 60) and long-lived (less than 85). Two additional independent replicas of 1 million unique cDNA reads from the same blood draw were analyzed for two donors (one aged 18 to 30 and one aged 80 or older).

Points the paper makes about the study in general: Estimates of total diversity from one million sequenced T cells were regarded as lower bounds and underestimates. Observed TCR beta diversity per million T cells fell roughly linearly with age, and a significant reduction was already apparent by age around 40. The percentage of naive T cells measured by flow cytometry correlated strongly with observed TCR beta diversity. Because donor CMV infection status was unknown, age-related changes in expanded clonotypes were potentially confounded. Because profiling used bulk unsorted PBMCs, naive and antigen-experienced compartments could not be compared conclusively. Compared with the aged group, more naive CD4+ T cells, fewer expanded clones and increased TCR diversity were shown by the long-lived group, suggesting age selection.

Looking up the germline V gene yields CDR1 SGDLS and CDR2 YYNGEE. Including cysteine and phenylalanine, the CDR3 has 15 amino acids. This entry keeps only the CDR3 DNA: 45 bases, framed from base 1. Here V drops 2 bases and J drops 3 bases, and the junction holds 4 bases not matched to any gene. Library prep was done by 5' RACE. The run used an Illumina HiSeq 2500. A second 7 to 11 cycle PCR used a sample-barcoded 5' primer and a J-beta primer mix. A unique molecular identifier was introduced onto each TCR beta cDNA molecule by a template-switch 5' adaptor carrying 12 random nucleotides. Each sample yielded at least 2.5 million CDR3-containing paired-end reads. All of the RNA was converted into first-strand cDNA using the Mint cDNA synthesis kit, with a TRBC-specific oligonucleotide serving as the primer. All cDNA was treated with uracil-DNA glycosylase and then went through a first 18-cycle PCR with the universal primers M1SS and BC2_uni_R. From the authors' description of their analysis: Each sample was normalized by randomly selecting 1 million high-quality reads, each carrying a distinct molecular identifier. Instead of being binned into consensus sequences, reads with shared molecular identifiers were discarded. CDR3 identification, clonotype clustering and error correction used MiTCR with a Q25 quality threshold and the strictest error-elimination algorithm. Lower-bound total TCR beta diversity was estimated with a nonparametric unseen species model using Euler transformation. TCRdb trimmed the raw reads at Q25, called clones with MiXCR and kept productive beta chains. Records with the same CDR3 protein are collapsed into one entry carrying the most frequent genes and DNA. These V and J calls are TCRdb output, not the study's own analysis. The sample includes about 800,000 distinct CDR3 sequences, with 25% observed a single time. Under 4.5% of the sample rests with the top ten.

The donors were 40 or so Caucasian individuals from Russia, aged 6 to 90 years, who were systemically healthy. Approximately 9 milliliters of peripheral blood were collected from each donor into EDTA-treated Vacutainer tubes. Ficoll-Paque density-gradient centrifugation was used to isolate PBMCs, with at least 7 million per sample. Trizol reagent was used to extract total RNA from the PBMCs, yielding at least 5.5 micrograms per sample. For every donor, flow cytometry on a PBMC aliquot measured the percentage of naive CD45RAhigh/CD27high T cells. The sample was also linked to a second study, of T cells of mothers and their children. Drawing on the second study: Donors were nine systemically healthy Caucasian individuals: three mothers and their six children. cDNA synthesis used all of the extracted RNA, with around 1.4 ug of RNA in each 15 ul reaction. In the second PCR, the M1S primer added sample barcodes and 2-4 random nucleotides. Over 9.5 million TCR beta CDR3 reads were obtained for each mother, and 2.5 million to 3 million reads were obtained for each child. In both related and unrelated pairs, thymic selection shapes the output of TCR recombination in a similar way, with inherited differences having only a minor effect. Normalized repertoire overlap was always slightly but never significantly higher in related than unrelated mother-child pairs. With a sensitivity of about 100 clones per million clonotypes, no persistent microchimeric T cell clones were detected. To look for features that set related mother-child pairs apart from unrelated individuals, the researchers ran deep NGS to compare the TCR beta repertoires of mothers and children. The mean age was roughly 44 +/- 4 years for the mothers and about 12 +/- 4 years for the children. After adapter ligation was performed with NEBNext reagents, the libraries were sequenced on an Illumina HiSeq 2000 with 100+100 nt paired-end reads. To avoid cross-contamination, the mother libraries and the child libraries were prepared a month apart and sequenced in separate runs. For each donor, somewhere between about 450,000 and 2,100,000 distinct TCR beta clonotypes were identified. Naive TCR beta clonotypes were estimated from low-frequency clonotypes matched to each donor's FACS-determined naive share, without sorting.

The receptor chain draws on TRBV9 and TRBJ2-7, with 11 junctional bases fitting TRBD1. The sequenced sample consisted of blood. The sequence was obtained from a boy under 18 in good health. The DNA sequence is TGTGCCAGCAGCGTCACCGGGACAGGGGGCTACGAGCAGTACTTC. Protein translation: CASSVTGTGGYEQYF.